This TCR beta chain appears in the sequencing data of a study of blood T cell repertoires in COVID-19 (dated by TCRdb to the early 2020s). For the wider study: The collaborator samples originated in the United States, Italy and Spain and spanned the acute and convalescent phases of COVID-19. The prospective study material was composed of cDNA or gDNA derived from T cells, B-cell-depleted T cells, or PBMCs. The dataset comprised deeply sampled blood TCRbeta repertoires from subjects exposed to, actively infected with, or recovered from COVID-19. The repertoires were released in a freely available public database intended as a resource for research on the immune response to SARS-CoV-2. Samples were obtained from the ongoing ImmuneRACE study (first 160 participants) and from about 1,300 subjects provided by 6 global collaborators. Nearly every sample came with metadata listing a de-identified subject ID, COVID-19 status, age in years and sex. Where HLA class I and class II types were available, the types were taken from metadata supplied by the sample provider, not from assay-based typing.

The immunoSEQ Assay, a bias-controlled multiplex PCR, was used to amplify TCRbeta CDR3 regions from genomic DNA. For the original study's pipeline: The number of nucleated cells in each sample was estimated from the amplification of reference gene primers within the assay. To quantify the absolute abundance of each unique TCRbeta CDR3 rearrangement, sequence reads were collapsed and filtered. For each sample, productive Simpson clonality was calculated as the square root of Simpson's diversity index across productive rearrangements. Not all clones reach the TCRdb copy of this immuneACCESS table, which keeps in-frame sequences only. Checked studies attribute under half of the gap to unresolved V genes and leave the rest unexplained. The DNA was the basis for D and trimming; V, J and clone size are from that table. This sample lists over 30,000 clones; 75% were detected once. The biggest ten clones account for roughly 14% of the sample.

Each collaborating institution followed its own protocols to collect whole blood in K2EDTA tubes. Collaborator samples were shipped for TCRbeta analysis as frozen whole blood, isolated PBMCs, or DNA extracted from either sample type. What the research found in general, with its limitations: The quantity of clinical and demographic metadata differed by source and by participant and was supplied without curation.

Note on this clone: The specificity of this receptor is unknown. Per-base quality was not reported, and no clone a single base away is much larger than it.

The sequenced sample was peripheral blood. The source is an elderly man with active or convalescent COVID-19.

The DNA reads as follows: TGTGCCAGCAGCCTTTTTCCGTCTGGAAACACCATATATTTT. Its protein product is CASSLFPSGNTIYF. The sequence joins TRBV14 to TRBJ1-3; the D gene is not confidently resolved. V loses 4 bases, J loses 1 base, and the germline ends lie 8 bases apart. From the germline V gene, CDR1 is SGHDN and CDR2 is FVKESK. Measured from the cysteine to the phenylalanine, the CDR3 is 14 residues long. Only the CDR3 DNA stays, 42 bases, in frame from base 1.